This T cell receptor (beta chain) was identified in a study of T cell responses to AZD1222 COVID-19 vaccine. Findings and limits, study-wide: Regions 160-218 and 743-854 dominated among vaccine-associated CD4 TCRs spanning spike. Seropositive AZD1222 recipients at baseline numbered only 6 or 7.

From germline, CDR1 is SGHRS and CDR2 YFSETQ. This CDR3 spans 16 amino acids. V lost 0 bases to trimming and J lost 7 bases, with 17 bases between them. Analyses pooled second doses at about 4 or about 12 weeks. Points on this clone: Its specificity is unknown.

Measured with immunoSEQ multiplex PCR; TCRdb has only the in-frame clones, and not every one. The sample comprises about 75,000 clones, roughly 91% of which are singletons, and about 17% rests with the top ten. V is TRBV5-1 and J is TRBJ2-1; D tentatively reads TRBD1 or TRBD2 (7 bases each). This clonotype was sampled from an adult who received the AZD1222 COVID-19 vaccine. Sequences were derived from peripheral blood, sampled 28 days after the second AZD1222 dose. The CDR3 sequence: CASSLAGEGALNEQFF. The CDR3 region has the DNA TGCGCCAGCAGCTTGGCCGGGGAGGGGGCGCTTAATGAGCAGTTCTTC.